Listed below are T cell receptor beta chains from one sample, sequenced in a study of blood T cell repertoires in COVID-19. The data were produced by immunoSEQ multiplex PCR, yet TCRdb's version contains in-frame clones alone and is incomplete. The data show 300,000 to 450,000 clones, around nine tenths seen once. The sample was PBMCs or T cells enriched from blood (not recorded which). These receptors were taken from a woman in her thirties who had been exposed to COVID-19. Both conserved end residues are part of each CDR3. Each record gives: J gene, CDR3 length, V gene, CDR3 protein.

j_gene: TRBJ2-1; len: 15; v_gene: TRBV5-6; CDR3aa: CASSSTGSSYNEQFF
j_gene: TRBJ2-1; len: 15; v_gene: TRBV14; CDR3aa: CASSQDFQRYNEQFF
j_gene: TRBJ1-4; len: 16; v_gene: TRBV18; CDR3aa: CASSPRRGQWGEKLFF
j_gene: TRBJ2-2; len: 15; v_gene: TRBV3-1/TRBV3-2; CDR3aa: CASSPLGRELRELFF
j_gene: TRBJ2-1; len: 15; v_gene: TRBV5-4; CDR3aa: CASSLRSPGGDEQFF
j_gene: TRBJ2-5; len: 21; v_gene: TRBV28; CDR3aa: CASSHRDRGIVRLGLEETQYF
j_gene: TRBJ2-2; len: 17; v_gene: TRBV19; CDR3aa: CASSRTGWGSNTGELFF
j_gene: TRBJ2-7; len: 16; v_gene: TRBV10-1; CDR3aa: CASNEGSGGTSYEQYF
j_gene: TRBJ2-7; len: 14; v_gene: TRBV14; CDR3aa: CASSQGLAVLEQYF
j_gene: TRBJ2-3; len: 16; v_gene: TRBV2; CDR3aa: CASFPLAGQSTDTQYF